This is a list of T cell receptor beta chains from one sample in a study of shared T cell receptors in the human thymus. Using immunoSEQ multiplex PCR, the repertoire was profiled, and TCRdb retains in-frame clones only, with some absent. The sample carries 600,000 to 900,000 clones, approximately 83% recorded once. These data were likewise used in another study, on human thymus T cells.

The sample taken for sequencing was thymocytes. The receptor set was obtained from a girl under two years old with a congenital heart defect. Each CDR3 is given without its conserved first and last residue. A D gene is named only where the DNA matches it firmly.

TRBD1 | TRBJ1-2 | TRBV4-1 | ASSQGGTGGFYGYT
- | TRBJ1-1 | TRBV14 | ASSQEQGTEAF
TRBD2 | TRBJ2-2 | TRBV5-1 | ASSLASGRNTGELF
TRBD2 | TRBJ2-2 | TRBV28 | ASGNLGLGAGELF
- | TRBJ1-2 | TRBV14 | ASSSSYRDYGYT
- | TRBJ1-5 | TRBV4-3 | ASSQDGGFNQPQH
- | TRBJ2-1 | TRBV5-5 | ASSETSRTGGFDEQF
TRBD1 | TRBJ2-7 | TRBV5-1 | ASSRNGQGPYEQY
- | TRBJ1-1 | TRBV7-2 | ASSFRGLNTEAF
- | TRBJ2-1 | TRBV29-1 | SVETGGPYNEQF
TRBD1 | TRBJ1-1 | TRBV5-1 | ASSLMAGGGDTEAF